One and the same sample provided the 29 T cell receptor beta chains below, sequenced in a study of T cell repertoires in cytomegalovirus infection. Using its own MiXCR run on the reads, TCRdb lists one record per CDR3 protein. The sample includes fewer than 700,000 distinct CDR3 sequences, about 24% of them seen just once. The sequenced material came from CD8+ T cells from PBMCs. The receptors stem from a human donor in good health (CMV status not recorded). Some clones in this sample may be carry-over from other donors' samples.

The chain recombines TRBV7-8 with TRBJ2-3; 12 bases are shared with TRBD2. Germline CDR1 SGHVS, CDR2 FQNEAQ. The trim removed 2 bases at V and 3 bases at J, leaving 6 bases unmatched. The CDR3 sequence is 17 residues long. The CDR3 nucleotides are TGTGCCAGCAGCTTAAAACTAGCGGGGGGCCTGACAGATACGCAGTATTTT. This sequence encodes CASSLKLAGGLTDTQYF.

The chain combines TRBV12-3 or TRBV12-4 with TRBJ2-1, with TRBD1 identical over 10 bases. With V trimmed by 8 bases and J by 5 bases, 3 bases remained unmatched. This CDR3 region has 13 residues. The CDR3 DNA sequence: TGTGCCAGCCGGGACAGGGGTAACAATGAGCAGTTCTTC. Protein sequence: CASRDRGNNEQFF.

The chain recombines TRBV18 with TRBJ2-1; tentatively, D is TRBD1 (6 bases). The germline V and J ends were trimmed by 3 bases and 4 bases, with 10 bases remaining between them. This CDR3 has 14 amino acids. Germline loops: CDR1 KGHSH, CDR2 LQKENI. The chain's CDR3 is CASSPRTVYNEQFF. CDR3 DNA sequence: TGTGCCAGCTCACCCCGGACAGTTTACAATGAGCAGTTCTTC.

Regarding this clonotype: Mismatch with germline at one junction end may stem from a read error. The rearrangement links TRBV27 to TRBJ2-1, with 7 bases aligning to TRBD2. From germline, CDR1 is MNHEY and CDR2 SMNVEV (reference sequence). This CDR3 is 14 amino acids long. CDR3: CTSSHGVAGNEQFF. The CDR3 bases are TGTACCAGCAGCCACGGGGTAGCGGGTAATGAGCAGTTCTTC.

This chain joins TRBV5-5 and TRBJ1-1; D remains unclear. CDR3 length: 14 amino acids. Germline CDR1 and CDR2: SGHKS and YYEKEE (reference sequence). V lost 4 bases and J 3 bases, leaving 13 bases between the germline ends. The CDR3 region has the DNA TGTGCCAGCAGCCGGGAGGGCGGGGACACTGAAGCTTTCTTT. It codes for CASSREGGDTEAFF.

Ten or more counts support this clonotype. The chain recombines TRBV6-2 or TRBV6-3 with TRBJ2-7; the D is unclear. The germline gives CDR1 MNHEY, CDR2 SVGEGT. The CDR3 covers 13 residues. V lost 0 bases, J lost 2 bases, and 5 bases lay in between. CDR3 residues: CASSYSYTYEQYV. CDR3 DNA: TGTGCCAGCAGTTACTCCTACACCTACGAGCAGTACGTC.

This clonotype has at least ten counts. This chain links TRBV7-2 with TRBJ2-3, with 12 nucleotides matching TRBD2. The CDR3 runs 19 residues. The V and J ends lost 2 bases and 4 bases, in that order; junction bases with no gene match: 13. The germline gives CDR1 SGHTA, CDR2 FQGNSA. CDR3 in amino acids: CASSLKYKTSGGSADTQYF. CDR3 coding DNA: TGTGCCAGCAGCTTAAAGTATAAAACTAGCGGGGGGTCGGCAGATACGCAGTATTTT.

This chain joins TRBV27 and TRBJ2-1, with 8 positions matching TRBD1. CDR1 is MNHEY and CDR2 is SMNVEV in the germline V gene (reference sequence). The CDR3 is 16 amino acids. V shed 3 bases, J shed 0 bases, and the junction held 4 bases outside the gene matches. CDR3 DNA: TGTGCCAGCAGTTTTTCACAGGGGGACTCCTACAATGAGCAGTTCTTC. It encodes CASSFSQGDSYNEQFF.

This clonotype has only a few counts. V and J are TRBV7-3 and TRBJ2-3; D might be TRBD1 (6 bases). The ends were cut back, 5 bases at V and 3 bases at J, with 15 bases in the middle. Per the germline V gene, CDR1 is SGHTA and CDR2 is FQGTGA. The CDR3 is 15 residues long. The CDR3 coding sequence is TGTGCCAGCAGCCCCTTCAGAGGGGGAACAGATACGCAGTATTTT. Residues: CASSPFRGGTDTQYF.

Of note for this clonotype: Germline and junction disagree at one end, which may indicate a read error. The V and J genes are TRBV28 and TRBJ1-2; D not certain. The germline gives CDR1 MDHEN, CDR2 SYDVKM. This CDR3 has 14 amino acids. The CDR3 spells CASSLPGPNYDYTF. As DNA, the CDR3 is TGTGCCAGCAGTTTGCCAGGTCCTAACTATGACTACACCTTC.

This clonotype has just a few counts. This rearrangement joins TRBV19 to TRBJ2-2; D is perhaps TRBD2 (6 bases). From germline, CDR1 is LNHDA and CDR2 SQIVND (reference sequence). This CDR3 is 16 amino acids long. Deletions cut 8 bases from V and 3 bases from J, with 19 bases between. The CDR3 protein is CASWHGRSGDTGELFF. The CDR3 nucleotides read TGTGCCAGTTGGCACGGACGGTCGGGGGACACCGGGGAGCTGTTTTTT.

Remarks on this clonotype: This may come from a read error, since a much larger clone is one base off. The V call is TRBV7-2, the J call TRBJ2-7; 7 bases align to TRBD1. With V trimmed by 5 bases and J by 4 bases, 11 bases remained unmatched. CDR3 length: 15 amino acids. The germline CDR1 and CDR2 sequences are SGHTA and FQGNSA. In nucleotides, the CDR3 is TGTGCCAGCAGCACAGAGGAGACAGGGACGTACGAGCAGTACTTC. This gives the protein CASSTEETGTYEQYF.

This clonotype was seen a few times. This rearrangement joins TRBV13 to TRBJ2-3, with D possibly TRBD1 on 5 matching bases. Trimming cost V 6 bases and J 3 bases, with 10 bases left between them. Germline V gene data show CDR1 as PRHDT and CDR2 as FYEKMQ (reference sequence). The CDR3 consists of 13 residues. The CDR3 bases are TGTGCCAGCAGACGAAGGGGTACAGATACGCAGTATTTT. Protein: CASRRRGTDTQYF.

This clonotype was found a few times. The V gene is TRBV27, the J gene TRBJ2-1; TRBD2 might be the D (6 bases). The CDR3 covers 15 residues. The germline CDR1 and CDR2 sequences are MNHEY and SMNVEV (reference sequence). Trimming shortened V by 3 bases and J by 3 bases, and 12 bases separated the two germline ends. The CDR3 spells CASSLAGLNYNEQFF. In DNA, the CDR3 is TGTGCCAGCAGTTTGGCGGGACTTAACTACAATGAGCAGTTCTTC.

This clonotype was seen a handful of times. V gene TRBV28 combines with J gene TRBJ2-3, with TRBD1 matching over 7 bases. CDR1 and CDR2 from the germline V gene are MDHEN and SYDVKM. V lost 5 bases and J lost 2; bases outside the gene matches: 10. This CDR3 is built from 16 residues. As DNA, the CDR3 is TGTGCCAGCAGTAGGTTCCGGGACAGCGACACAGATACGCAGTATTTT. It is translated as CASSRFRDSDTDTQYF.

To note about this clonotype: With a much larger clone just one base away, this may be a read error. The chain's CDR3 is CANSASKETQYF. CDR3 DNA: TGTGCCAACAGTGCGTCAAAAGAGACCCAGTACTTC. The chain couples TRBV25-1 to TRBJ2-5; D is ambiguous. The CDR3 contains 12 residues. Per the germline V gene, CDR1 is MGHDK and CDR2 is SYGVNS.

This clonotype turned up a few times. The chain carries TRBV5-1 and TRBJ2-1; no firm D call. The CDR3 covers 13 residues. From germline, CDR1 is SGHRS and CDR2 YFSETQ. V lost 3 bases, J lost 0 bases, and 4 bases lay in between. CDR3 in amino acids: CASSSFSYNEQFF. In DNA, the CDR3 is TGCGCCAGCAGCTCTTTCTCCTACAATGAGCAGTTCTTC.

This clonotype was detected once. This chain links TRBV7-9 with TRBJ2-5; D possibly corresponds to TRBD1 (5 bases). V was clipped by 2 bases and J by 2 bases, with 9 bases between them. The CDR3 extends over 14 amino acids. Germline CDR1 and CDR2: SEHNR and FQNEAQ (reference sequence). The CDR3 nucleotides are TGTGCCAGCAGCTTAAGCCAGGGACAAGAGACCCAGTACTTC. Amino acid sequence: CASSLSQGQETQYF.

The V gene is TRBV11-2, the J gene TRBJ1-5; D uncertain. This CDR3 spans 15 amino acids. Germline CDR1 and CDR2: SGHAT and FQNNGV. The V and J ends lost 6 bases and 0 bases respectively, with 12 bases between them. CDR3 in DNA: TGTGCCAGCAGTTCCTCGGTTTATAGCAATCAGCCCCAGCATTTT. Translated, it gives CASSSSVYSNQPQHF.

This clonotype was counted a few times. The gene calls are TRBV20-1 and TRBJ2-7, with 7 bases fitting TRBD1. With 1 base clipped from V and 2 bases from J, the junction kept 8 bases outside the gene matches. The CDR3 covers 15 residues. Germline CDR1 is DFQATT and CDR2 is SNEGSKA (reference sequence). The chain's CDR3 is CSARAPDRQTYEQYV. The CDR3 nucleotides are TGCAGTGCTAGAGCTCCGGACAGGCAAACCTACGAGCAGTACGTC.

This clonotype has just a few counts. This rearrangement joins TRBV7-9 to TRBJ2-7; D not resolved. Deletions cut 2 bases from V and 0 bases from J, with 14 bases between. The CDR3 has 16 amino acids. Per germline, CDR1 SEHNR and CDR2 FQNEAQ (reference sequence). The CDR3 here is CASSLRSGSSSYEQYF. The DNA of the CDR3 is TGTGCCAGCAGCTTAAGATCAGGCAGCAGCTCCTACGAGCAGTACTTC.

CDR3 coding DNA: TGCGCCAGCAGTCAATCGGGGGGAGCCTCGGGATCCTACGAGCAGTACGTC. Its translation is CASSQSGGASGSYEQYV. The chain joins TRBV23-1 to TRBJ2-7; weak D call: TRBD2 (6 bases). TRBV23-1 counts as an open reading frame of uncertain function. V was clipped by 0 bases and J by 1 base, with 16 bases between them. The CDR3 extends over 17 amino acids.

The chain is built from TRBV7-9 and TRBJ1-1, with 11 bases that match TRBD1. V was pared by 5 bases and J by 6 bases, with 11 bases of the junction left unmatched. Germline V gene data show CDR1 as SEHNR and CDR2 as FQNEAQ (reference sequence). The CDR3 length is 16 residues. CDR3 bases: TGTGCCAGCAGCGCCTCGGACAGGGGGCGCGTCCCTGAAGCTTTCTTT. Translating it yields CASSASDRGRVPEAFF.

This clonotype showed up many times. This sequence joins TRBV7-8 and TRBJ2-1, with 8 bases aligning to TRBD2. The CDR3 consists of 18 residues. CDR1 is SGHVS and CDR2 is FQNEAQ in the germline V gene. V lost 1 base to trimming and J lost 3 bases; unmatched junction nucleotides: 11. CDR3 nucleotides: TGTGCCAGCAGCTTAGAACCAATTGGCGGGGGGATCTACAATGAGCAGTTCTTC. Translated, it gives CASSLEPIGGGIYNEQFF.

Remarks on this clonotype: This sequence may be a read error, since a much larger clone differs from it by one base. The V and J genes are TRBV7-2 and TRBJ1-4; perhaps TRBD1 as D (5 bases). The length of the CDR3 is 16 residues. Germline CDR1 reads SGHTA; CDR2 reads FQGNSA. Deletions cut 5 bases from V and 4 bases from J, with 17 bases between. For the CDR3, the DNA is TGTGCCAGCAGCATAGGGGCCAGGGCGGGTAATGAAAAACTGTTTTTT. Residues: CASSIGARAGNEKLFF.

This clonotype was seen a handful of times. This rearrangement joins TRBV2 to TRBJ2-3; D is uncertain. Germline CDR1 is SNHLY and CDR2 is FYNNEI. CDR3 size: 10 residues. Trimming took off 7 bases at V and 4 bases at J, with 3 bases between the two ends. The CDR3 sequence is CASKADTQYF. The CDR3, as DNA: TGTGCCAGCAAGGCAGATACGCAGTATTTT.

The chain couples TRBV2 to TRBJ2-5; D unclear. The germline V and J ends were trimmed by 2 bases and 7 bases, with 11 bases remaining between them. Germline-derived CDR1 and CDR2 are SNHLY and FYNNEI. The CDR3 has 13 amino acids. This CDR3 reads CASSESLFGTQYF. As DNA, the CDR3 is TGTGCCAGCAGTGAATCCTTATTTGGGACCCAGTACTTC.

A few counts support this clonotype. The rearrangement joins TRBV12-3 or TRBV12-4 to TRBJ1-2; TRBD1 might be the D (5 bases). The CDR3 covers 23 residues. The V end lost 3 bases, the J end lost 2 bases, and 37 bases lay between the germline ends. CDR3 amino acids: CASSFQLPGRPPSPDRVNYGYTF. CDR3 bases: TGTGCCAGCAGTTTCCAGTTACCGGGGCGGCCTCCGTCCCCAGATCGTGTCAACTATGGCTACACCTTC.

This clonotype was counted ten times or more. V gene TRBV7-8 combines with J gene TRBJ2-7, with D possibly being TRBD2 (5 bases). Looked up from germline, CDR1 is SGHVS and CDR2 is FQNEAQ. This CDR3 spans 14 amino acids. The V gene lost 2 bases and the J gene lost 4 bases, with 12 bases spanning the gap. DNA of the CDR3: TGTGCCAGCAGCTTACGGGGAGCTCGGTACGAGCAGTACGTC. Residues: CASSLRGARYEQYV.